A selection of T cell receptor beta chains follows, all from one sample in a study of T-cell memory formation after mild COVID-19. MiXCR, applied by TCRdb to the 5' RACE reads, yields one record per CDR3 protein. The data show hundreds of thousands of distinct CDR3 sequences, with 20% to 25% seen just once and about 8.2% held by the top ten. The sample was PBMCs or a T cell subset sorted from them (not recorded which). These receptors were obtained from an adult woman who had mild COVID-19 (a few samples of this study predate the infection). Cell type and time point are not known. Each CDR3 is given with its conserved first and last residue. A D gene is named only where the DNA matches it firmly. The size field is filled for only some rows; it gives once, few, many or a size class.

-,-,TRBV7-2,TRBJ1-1,CASSFGQLEAFF,TGTGCCAGCAGCTTCGGGCAGCTTGAAGCTTTCTTT
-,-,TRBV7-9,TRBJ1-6,CASSLDSKNSPLHF,TGTGCCAGCAGCTTAGATTCTAAGAATTCACCCCTCCACTTT
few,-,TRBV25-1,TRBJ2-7,CASSEYQGPFGEQYF,TGTGCCAGCAGTGAATATCAGGGCCCCTTCGGGGAGCAGTACTTC
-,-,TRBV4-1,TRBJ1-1,CASSHPTPLNTEAFF,TGCGCCAGCAGCCACCCGACCCCTTTGAACACTGAAGCTTTCTTT
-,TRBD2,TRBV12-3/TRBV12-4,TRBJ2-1,CASNIIAGGLNEQFF,TGTGCCAGCAATATAATAGCGGGAGGGCTTAATGAGCAGTTCTTC
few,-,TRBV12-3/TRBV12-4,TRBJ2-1,CASSPSYSYNEQFF,TGTGCCAGCAGCCCTTCCTACTCCTACAATGAGCAGTTCTTC
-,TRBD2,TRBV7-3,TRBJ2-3,CASSSSGSGADTQYF,TGTGCCAGCAGCTCTAGCGGGAGTGGGGCAGATACGCAGTATTTT
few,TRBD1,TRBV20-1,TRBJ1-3,CSARDRGRGGTIYF,TGCAGTGCTAGGGACAGGGGGCGCGGAGGCACCATATATTTT
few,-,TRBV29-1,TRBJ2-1,CSVAGEPGRNEQFF,TGCAGCGTTGCTGGGGAGCCAGGTAGGAATGAGCAGTTCTTC
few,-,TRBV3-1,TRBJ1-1,CASSQGEEGRAFF,TGTGCCAGCAGCCAAGGTGAAGAAGGGAGGGCTTTCTTT
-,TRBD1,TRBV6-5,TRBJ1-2,CASSYSDRGVYGYTF,TGTGCCAGCAGTTACTCGGACAGGGGCGTCTATGGCTACACCTTC
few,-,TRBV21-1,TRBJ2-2,CARRTGNTGELFF,TGTGCCAGACGGACAGGGAACACCGGGGAGCTGTTTTTT
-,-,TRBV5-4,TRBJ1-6,CASSLDPGTTGSPLHF,TGTGCCAGCAGCTTGGATCCGGGTACGACTGGTTCACCCCTCCACTTT
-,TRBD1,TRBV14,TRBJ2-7,CASSVPGQIYEQYF,TGTGCCAGCAGCGTACCGGGACAGATATACGAGCAGTACTTC
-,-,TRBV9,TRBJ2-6,CASAEYSGANVLTF,TGTGCCAGCGCCGAATATTCTGGGGCCAACGTCCTGACTTTC
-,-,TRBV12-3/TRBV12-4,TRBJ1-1,CASSWRDMNTEAFF,TGTGCCAGCAGCTGGAGGGATATGAACACTGAAGCTTTCTTT
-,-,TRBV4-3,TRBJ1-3,CASSQATIDGLSGNTIYF,TGCGCCAGCAGCCAAGCCACGATAGACGGGCTCTCTGGAAACACCATATATTTT
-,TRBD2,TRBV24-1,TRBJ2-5,CATSDSWREGLQETQYF,TGTGCCACCAGTGATTCCTGGCGGGAGGGTCTCCAAGAGACCCAGTACTTC
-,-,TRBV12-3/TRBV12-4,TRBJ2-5,CASRRTGTGQETQYF,TGTGCCAGCAGACGAACCGGGACTGGCCAAGAGACCCAGTACTTC
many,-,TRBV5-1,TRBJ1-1,CASSSGQANTEAFF,TGCGCCAGCAGCTCGGGACAAGCGAACACTGAAGCTTTCTTT
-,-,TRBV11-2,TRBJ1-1,CALWIHTEAFF,TGTGCCCTCTGGATTCACACTGAAGCTTTCTTT
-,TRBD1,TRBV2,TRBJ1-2,CASSTRTGSNYGYTF,TGTGCCAGCAGTACACGGACAGGTTCTAACTATGGCTACACCTTC
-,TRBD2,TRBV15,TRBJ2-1,CATRDLGDYLSYNEQFF,TGTGCCACCAGGGACCTCGGGGACTACCTCTCCTACAATGAGCAGTTCTTC
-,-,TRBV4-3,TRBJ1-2,CASSQALTTLYGYTF,TGCGCCAGCAGCCAAGCCTTAACTACACTCTATGGCTACACCTTC
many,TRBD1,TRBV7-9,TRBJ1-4,CASSPGTGAEKLFF,TGTGCCAGCAGCCCTGGGACAGGGGCTGAAAAACTGTTTTTT
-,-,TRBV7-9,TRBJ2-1,CASSRDDRWEQFF,TGTGCCAGCAGCCGAGACGACCGCTGGGAGCAGTTCTTC
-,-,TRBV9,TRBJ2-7,CASSVYSQGYEQYF,TGTGCCAGCAGCGTATATAGTCAGGGCTACGAGCAGTACTTC
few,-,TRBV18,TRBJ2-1,CASSPGKGREEQFF,TGTGCCAGCTCGCCCGGTAAGGGCAGGGAAGAGCAGTTCTTC
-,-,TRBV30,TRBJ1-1,CAWSVLENTEAFF,TGTGCCTGGAGTGTATTGGAGAACACTGAAGCTTTCTTT
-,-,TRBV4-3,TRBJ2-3,CASSHGTGTDTQYF,TGCGCCAGCAGCCACGGGACGGGAACAGATACGCAGTATTTT
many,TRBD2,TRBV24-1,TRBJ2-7,CATSDPKRTSGSYEQYF,TGTGCCACCAGTGATCCCAAACGAACTAGCGGCTCCTACGAGCAGTACTTC
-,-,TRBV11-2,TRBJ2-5,CASSLDPTSQETQYF,TGTGCCAGCAGCTTAGATCCGACCAGCCAAGAGACCCAGTACTTC
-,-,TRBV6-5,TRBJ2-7,CASSYTGPFLHF,TGTGCCAGCAGTTACACAGGACCGTTTCTACACTTC
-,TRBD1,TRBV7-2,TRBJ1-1,CASSLNVRSQGAMNTEAFF,TGTGCCAGCAGCTTAAACGTAAGGTCACAGGGGGCCATGAACACTGAAGCTTTCTTT
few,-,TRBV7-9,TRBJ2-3,CASSSLSLRSTDTQYF,TGTGCCAGCAGCTCCCTTTCTTTGCGGAGCACAGATACGCAGTATTTT
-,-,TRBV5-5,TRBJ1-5,CASSSGGDQPQHF,TGTGCCAGCAGCTCGGGGGGAGATCAGCCCCAGCATTTT
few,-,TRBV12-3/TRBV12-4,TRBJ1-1,CASSFGAKSEAFF,TGTGCCAGCAGTTTTGGGGCTAAGTCTGAAGCTTTCTTT
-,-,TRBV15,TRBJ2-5,CATSSREGYQETQYF,TGTGCCACCAGCAGCCGGGAAGGATATCAAGAGACCCAGTACTTC
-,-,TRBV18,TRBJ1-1,CASSETVLNTEAFF,TGTGCCAGCTCAGAGACAGTTTTGAACACTGAAGCTTTCTTT
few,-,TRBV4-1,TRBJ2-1,CASSQEASSYNEQFF,TGCGCCAGCAGCCAAGAGGCTAGCTCCTACAATGAGCAGTTCTTC
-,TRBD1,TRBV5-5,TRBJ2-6,CASSSDRGLRSGANVLTF,TGTGCCAGCAGCTCCGACAGGGGCCTTCGCTCTGGGGCCAACGTCCTGACTTTC
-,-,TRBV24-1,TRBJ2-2,CATSDFLGELFF,TGTGCCACCAGTGATTTTCTAGGGGAGCTGTTTTTT
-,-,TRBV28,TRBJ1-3,CASSTSLDGGSGNTIYF,TGTGCCAGCAGTACGTCCCTGGACGGCGGCTCTGGAAACACCATATATTTT